This TCR beta chain appears in the sequencing data of a study of PD-L1 blockade in urothelial cancer. Study details: Treatment start was followed by blood analysis at 3 weeks (second dose) and again at 6 weeks.

Sample time point: peripheral blood 6 weeks after treatment start. Study-level points and caveats: Survival was better when pretreatment blood TCR clonality fell below the median.

With 3 bases clipped from V and 2 bases from J, the junction kept 11 bases outside the gene matches. CDR3 length: 17 residues. Germline CDR1 GTSNPN, CDR2 SVGIG (reference sequence). A single count supports this clone. Antigen unknown. Sequencing was performed with immunoSEQ multiplex PCR; in TCRdb, only in-frame clones are kept and a portion is missing. The sample carries around 40,000 clones, 85% recorded once. J is TRBJ1-4 and V is TRBV30, with 8 bases that match TRBD1. The specimen was PBMCs, collected around atezolizumab (anti-PD-L1) treatment. The source is a man aged 70-80 years with urothelial cancer. The CDR3, as DNA: TGTGCCTGGAGCGCTCGACAGGGGTTTAGCACTAATGAAAAACTGTTTTTT. Translation gives CAWSARQGFSTNEKLFF. The full variable domain, with the rest looked up from reference TRBV30 and TRBJ1-4, is SQTIHQWPATLVQPVGSPLSLECTVEGTSNPNLYWYRQAAGRGLQLLFYSVGIGQISSEVPQNLSASRPQDRQFILSSKKLLLSDSGFYLCAWSARQGFSTNEKLFFGSGTQLSVL.